This T cell receptor beta chain was observed in a study of T cells in Graves' hyperthyroidism and ophthalmopathy. Study-wide background: At initial diagnosis, before any treatment had begun, peripheral blood was obtained.

Amplified TCR beta CDR3 regions derived from RNA transcripts. HTBI primers were employed in a first-round RT-PCR of the TCR CDR3. One entry per CDR3 protein, called by TCRdb with MiXCR from the multiplex PCR reads. The table records 400,000 to 500,000 distinct CDR3 sequences, roughly 15% of them present only once. Clinical symptoms, serum thyroxine, TRAb, thyroid ultrasound and orbital computed tomography established diagnosis. From germline, CDR1 is SGHTA and CDR2 FQGNSA. Losses at the gene ends were 1 base for V and 1 base for J; bases not matched to a gene: 8. The CDR3 loop spans 17 amino acids. This clonotype was found many times.

Sequenced sample: blood. V usage is TRBV7-2 and J usage is TRBJ1-2; TRBD1 matches at 8 bases. This clonotype originated in a young woman with Graves' hyperthyroidism. The CDR3 DNA reads TGTGCCAGCAGCTTAGATGAGACAGGGGCGAATAACTATGGCTACACCTTC. Its protein product is CASSLDETGANNYGYTF.